The rows below give T cell receptor beta chains drawn from one sample of a study of OX40 agonist ivuxolimab in advanced cancers. Sequencing was performed with immunoSEQ multiplex PCR; in TCRdb, only in-frame clones are kept and a portion is missing. Altogether 35,000 to 40,000 clones are present, about three quarters being singletons, with the ten largest covering over 7.5%. Sample: CD4+ or CD8+ T cells sorted from blood, taken in a trial of the OX40 agonist ivuxolimab. The receptors come from an adult with an advanced solid tumor such as melanoma, head and neck, liver or kidney cancer. The CDR3 runs from the conserved cysteine through the conserved F or W. The order of the fields is clone size, J gene, V gene, CDR3 protein. Size values are once, few and many counts, or a class for expanded clones, and some rows have none.

abundance: NA
j_gene: TRBJ2-5
v_gene: TRBV21-1
CDR3aa: CASSSRSGTGETQYF

abundance: NA
j_gene: TRBJ2-4
v_gene: TRBV7-2
CDR3aa: CASSWGDQSSIQYF

abundance: NA
j_gene: TRBJ2-1
v_gene: TRBV10-3
CDR3aa: CAISRGAGGQFF

abundance: NA
j_gene: TRBJ1-6
v_gene: TRBV11-2
CDR3aa: CASSREGNNSPLHF

abundance: NA
j_gene: TRBJ1-6
v_gene: TRBV28
CDR3aa: CASSSGQGNSPLHF

abundance: NA
j_gene: TRBJ2-1
v_gene: TRBV4-1
CDR3aa: CASSQDLTGVYNEQFF

abundance: NA
j_gene: TRBJ2-1
v_gene: TRBV19
CDR3aa: CASSIGLAGLDEQFF

abundance: once
j_gene: TRBJ2-5
v_gene: TRBV28
CDR3aa: CASNSWGEYQETQYF

abundance: NA
j_gene: TRBJ2-1
v_gene: TRBV7-3
CDR3aa: CASSLGQGPYNEQFF

abundance: NA
j_gene: TRBJ2-1
v_gene: TRBV6-5
CDR3aa: CASRDAQGSAKQFF

abundance: NA
j_gene: TRBJ1-6
v_gene: TRBV7-9
CDR3aa: CASSLGGESPLHF

abundance: NA
j_gene: TRBJ1-5
v_gene: TRBV7-9
CDR3aa: CASSLGGSQPQHF

abundance: few
j_gene: TRBJ1-2
v_gene: TRBV7-9
CDR3aa: CASKYGEGQAGYTF

abundance: NA
j_gene: TRBJ1-2
v_gene: TRBV5-4
CDR3aa: CASSRQGVNYGYTF